The present TCR beta chain was sequenced within a study of blood T cell repertoires in COVID-19. The overall study: COVID-19 samples, acute and convalescent, were from the United States, Italy and Spain. Sources were T cells, B-cell-depleted T cells, or PBMCs; the material itself was cDNA or gDNA.

This CDR3 is 14 amino acids long. Germline values: CDR1 SGHRS, CDR2 YFSETQ. V lost 4 bases, J lost 5 bases, and 7 bases stayed unmatched. Methods used by the authors: Researchers report that nucleated cell counts were estimated from reference gene primer amplification. Clones were sequenced by immunoSEQ multiplex PCR, and TCRdb holds only the in-frame ones, with some missing. That table supplies the V and J calls and clone size; D and trimming were determined from the DNA. The table shows under 200,000 clones, with around 80% occurring only once. The receptor was isolated from a man in his 70s with active or convalescent COVID-19. The rearrangement joins TRBV5-1 to TRBJ2-7; 9 bases are shared with TRBD1. Sequencing was performed on peripheral blood. CDR3 in amino acids: CASSPRDRAHEQYF. In DNA, the CDR3 is TGCGCCAGCAGCCCCCGGGACAGGGCCCACGAGCAGTACTTC.